A selection of T cell receptor beta chains follows, all from one sample in a study of untreated major depressive disorder. This table comes from immunoSEQ multiplex PCR, and its TCRdb copy is limited to in-frame clones, with some not included. This sample yields more than 25,000 clones, of which around 93% are seen a single time; 0.55% to 0.9% belongs to the top ten. The specimen was CD4+ T cells from PBMCs. The receptors stem from a woman aged 25 to 45 with major depressive disorder. Each CDR3 is given with its conserved first and last residue. D genes are given only for firm matches. Clone sizes are given selectively: once, few, many, or a class where the clone is expanded.

V gene	D gene	clone size	J gene	CDR3 protein	CDR3 DNA
TRBV6-1	TRBD1	-	TRBJ1-6	CASSEALLQGDHF	TGTGCCAGCAGTGAAGCGCTTCTACAGGGGGACCACTTT
TRBV6-1	TRBD1	once	TRBJ2-3	CASSTQGLADTQYF	TGTGCCAGCAGTACACAGGGGTTGGCAGATACGCAGTATTTT
TRBV9	-	-	TRBJ1-1	CASSVEGFTEAFF	TGTGCCAGCAGCGTAGAGGGGTTCACTGAAGCTTTCTTT
TRBV7-6	-	-	TRBJ1-6	CASSLVAGERTPLHF	TGTGCCAGCAGCTTAGTTGCTGGGGAAAGGACACCCCTCCACTTT
TRBV9	-	-	TRBJ1-3	CASSTQASGNTIYF	TGTGCCAGCAGCACGCAGGCTTCTGGAAACACCATATATTTT
TRBV15	-	-	TRBJ2-2	CATSWGLEPTGELFF	TGTGCCACCTCTTGGGGGCTGGAACCGACCGGGGAGCTGTTTTTT
TRBV7-2	-	-	TRBJ2-2	CASSLGNTGELFF	TGTGCCAGCAGCTTAGGGAATACCGGGGAGCTGTTTTTT
TRBV2	TRBD1	-	TRBJ1-4	CASSPTGEGSMLFF	TGTGCCAGCAGTCCGACAGGGGAGGGCTCGATGCTGTTTTTT
TRBV27	-	-	TRBJ2-5	CASRAPIGRETQYF	TGTGCCAGCAGGGCCCCGATCGGTCGAGAGACCCAGTACTTC
TRBV18	-	-	TRBJ1-2	CASSTGTESYGYTF	TGTGCCAGCTCAACGGGGACCGAGAGTTATGGCTACACCTTC
TRBV28	-	-	TRBJ2-2	CATSGAGTGELFF	TGTGCCACCTCGGGGGCAGGGACCGGGGAGCTGTTTTTT
TRBV11-3	-	-	TRBJ1-3	CASSSPPSYTIYF	TGTGCCAGCAGCTCCCCGCCATCGTACACCATATATTTT
TRBV25-1	-	-	TRBJ1-1	CAIRDTEAFF	TGTGCCATCCGGGACACTGAAGCTTTCTTT
TRBV29-1	-	-	TRBJ1-1	CSGEARVGAEAFF	TGCAGCGGGGAGGCGAGGGTGGGGGCTGAAGCTTTCTTT
TRBV5-1	-	-	TRBJ2-5	CASSFSGIETQYF	TGCGCCAGCAGCTTTTCGGGGATCGAGACCCAGTACTTC
TRBV7-2	-	-	TRBJ2-7	CASSLGFGRLSSYEQYF	TGTGCCAGCAGCTTAGGGTTTGGGCGCCTGAGCTCCTACGAGCAGTACTTC
TRBV25-1	TRBD2	-	TRBJ2-2	CASSVSGSSWELFF	TGTGCCAGCAGTGTTAGCGGGAGTAGCTGGGAGCTGTTTTTT
TRBV11-2	TRBD1	-	TRBJ2-7	CASSINRDSIYEQYF	TGTGCCAGCAGCATCAACCGGGACAGCATCTACGAGCAGTACTTC
TRBV5-1	-	-	TRBJ2-7	CASTRGGANYEQYF	TGCGCCAGCACAAGGGGGGGCGCGAACTACGAGCAGTACTTC
TRBV6-6	TRBD2	-	TRBJ2-5	CASMLASGRETQYF	TGTGCCAGCATGCTCGCTAGCGGGAGAGAGACCCAGTACTTC
TRBV5-6	-	-	TRBJ1-2	CASSLASVGNYGYTF	TGTGCCAGCAGCTTGGCTTCAGTGGGTAACTATGGCTACACCTTC
TRBV11-3	TRBD1	once	TRBJ1-2	CASSLSGTGQNTF	TGTGCCAGCAGCTTGTCCGGGACAGGACAGAACACCTTC
TRBV5-6	-	-	TRBJ2-5	CASSLAGGAPGGETQYF	TGTGCCAGCAGCTTGGCCGGGGGTGCTCCCGGAGGAGAGACCCAGTACTTC
TRBV7-6	-	-	TRBJ2-2	CASSNPLRGAGELFF	TGTGCCAGCAGCAACCCTTTACGGGGCGCCGGGGAGCTGTTTTTT
TRBV7-6	TRBD1	-	TRBJ1-4	CASSPGGANEKLFF	TGTGCCAGCAGCCCAGGGGGGGCTAATGAAAAACTGTTTTTT
TRBV11-3	-	-	TRBJ2-1	CASSLREKGYNEQFF	TGTGCCAGCAGCCTCAGGGAGAAAGGCTACAATGAGCAGTTCTTC
TRBV27	TRBD2	-	TRBJ2-3	CASSLVAGRTDTQYF	TGTGCCAGCAGTTTAGTAGCGGGGCGGACAGATACGCAGTATTTT
TRBV10-3	-	-	TRBJ2-1	CAIKGTYNEQFF	TGTGCCATCAAGGGGACCTACAATGAGCAGTTCTTC
TRBV7-6	-	-	TRBJ2-1	CASSPAPARVGVQFF	TGTGCCAGCAGCCCCGCTCCGGCGCGGGTCGGCGTGCAGTTCTTC
TRBV5-1	-	once	TRBJ2-7	CASSLSSANYEQYF	TGCGCCAGCAGCTTATCTAGCGCCAACTACGAGCAGTACTTC
TRBV5-1	-	-	TRBJ2-3	CASSWGDFLFTDTQYF	TGCGCCAGCAGCTGGGGGGACTTCCTGTTCACAGATACGCAGTATTTT
TRBV4-3	-	few	TRBJ1-6	CASSQVGKGGSPLHF	TGCGCCAGCAGCCAAGTGGGGAAGGGAGGTTCACCCCTCCACTTT
TRBV6-5	-	-	TRBJ1-5	CASSYSRPANQPQHF	TGTGCCAGCAGTTACTCGAGGCCGGCCAATCAGCCCCAGCATTTT
TRBV4-3	-	-	TRBJ1-2	CASSATLTGPGYGYTF	TGCGCCAGCAGCGCCACGCTCACAGGGCCTGGCTATGGCTACACCTTC
TRBV4-1	-	once	TRBJ2-3	CASSQAMVTDTQYF	TGCGCCAGCAGCCAAGCAATGGTAACAGATACGCAGTATTTT
TRBV7-2	-	once	TRBJ1-1	CASSLRGMNTEAFF	TGTGCCAGCAGCTTACGGGGCATGAACACTGAAGCTTTCTTT
TRBV28	-	once	TRBJ1-5	CASSPQRKGPGWRFQPQHF	TGTGCCAGCAGTCCGCAACGGAAGGGGCCTGGGTGGAGGTTTCAGCCCCAGCATTTT
TRBV6-5	-	few	TRBJ1-2	CASRNPTDWIYTF	TGTGCCAGCAGAAATCCTACAGACTGGATCTACACCTTC
TRBV2	TRBD1	-	TRBJ2-5	CASRGTGGETQYF	TGTGCCAGCAGGGGGACAGGGGGTGAGACCCAGTACTTC
TRBV7-2	-	-	TRBJ2-7	CASSLEQGYEQYF	TGTGCCAGCAGCTTAGAACAGGGCTACGAGCAGTACTTC
TRBV29-1	-	-	TRBJ2-1	CSVVSRGWFNEQFF	TGCAGCGTTGTGAGCAGGGGTTGGTTCAATGAGCAGTTCTTC
TRBV4-3	TRBD1	-	TRBJ1-1	CASSQDSGGARRIAFF	TGCGCCAGCAGCCAGGACTCAGGGGGCGCGAGAAGGATAGCTTTCTTT